These 20 T cell receptor beta chains originate from one sample sequenced in a study of T cells in localized non-small cell lung cancer. Some clones are missing from TCRdb's copy, which holds only in-frame ones; the method was immunoSEQ multiplex PCR. This table has 60,000 or so clones, 81% appearing once. The starting material was PBMCs, obtained before any cancer treatment. The receptors here all came from a man between 40 and 69 years old with stage II lung adenocarcinoma.

This clone was seen a few times. The rearrangement links TRBV5-1 to TRBJ1-3; D is uncertain. This CDR3 region has 18 residues. The germline gives CDR1 SGHRS, CDR2 YFSETQ. With 0 bases removed from V and 0 bases from J, the gap between germline ends came to 16 bases. For the CDR3, the DNA is TGCGCCAGCAGCTTGGGGCAGACGACGAGCGGCTCTGGAAACACCATATATTTT. Translation: CASSLGQTTSGSGNTIYF.

As for this clone: This CDR3 is also generated by other DNA sequences in the sample. This chain uses TRBV6-5 with TRBJ2-7, with D maybe TRBD1 (5 bases). This CDR3 contains 15 residues. CDR1 and CDR2 from the germline V gene are MNHEY and SVGAGI. Between the trimmed V and J ends, which lost 2 bases and 0 bases, there was a span of 11 bases. The CDR3 region has the DNA TGTGCCAGCAGTTACCAGGGCAGCAGCTCCTACGAGCAGTACTTC. This sequence encodes CASSYQGSSSYEQYF.

V gene TRBV4-1 combines with J gene TRBJ2-2, with no clear D. Germline V CDR1 and CDR2: MGHRA, YSYEKL. This CDR3 has 17 residues. Deletions cut 4 bases from V and 2 bases from J, with 17 bases between. The CDR3 nucleotides are TGCGCCAGCAGCCGCGTCGACCTCGGGTTCAACACCGGGGAGCTGTTTTTT. It encodes CASSRVDLGFNTGELFF.

This sequence joins TRBV5-1 and TRBJ1-1, with D perhaps TRBD1 (5 bases). V gave up 0 bases and J gave up 6 bases, with 12 bases separating them. The CDR3 loop spans 14 amino acids. CDR1 SGHRS and CDR2 YFSETQ come from the germline V gene. The CDR3 DNA is TGCGCCAGCAGCTTGGGTGGGGCGAGGGCTGAAGCTTTCTTT. This translates into CASSLGGARAEAFF.

The J gene is TRBJ1-1, the V gene TRBV19; D is undetermined. Trimming stripped 1 base from V and 0 bases from J, with 9 bases between. CDR3 length: 15 amino acids. The V gene's germline CDR1 is LNHDA and CDR2 SQIVND (reference sequence). The CDR3, as DNA: TGTGCCAGTAGTATAGGGGCAGCTATGAACACTGAAGCTTTCTTT. This sequence encodes CASSIGAAMNTEAFF.

This chain links TRBV15 with TRBJ2-2, with unresolved D. The germline V and J ends were trimmed by 9 bases and 1 base, with 6 bases remaining between them. The CDR3 runs to 12 residues. The germline CDR1 and CDR2 sequences are LNHNV and YYDKDF (reference sequence). CDR3 sequence: CATRRNTGELFF. The CDR3 DNA is TGTGCCACGCGGCGGAACACCGGGGAGCTGTTTTTT.

The chain employs TRBV29-1 and TRBJ1-5; no firm D call. V was cut by 4 bases and J by 6 bases, with 13 bases left in between. This CDR3 region has 13 residues. Germline assignment: CDR1 SQVTM and CDR2 ANQGSEA. In DNA form, the CDR3 reads TGCAGCGTTGGACAAAATAAAGGTCAGCCCCAGCATTTT. Its protein product is CSVGQNKGQPQHF. Based on the CDR3 plus reference TRBV29-1 and TRBJ1-5, the full variable domain is SAVISQKPSRDICQRGTSLTIQCQVDSQVTMMFWYRQQPGQSLTLIATANQGSEATYESGFVIDKFPISRPNLTFSTLTVSNMSPEDSSIYLCSVGQNKGQPQHFGDGTRLSIL.

This chain links TRBV18 with TRBJ2-7, with 11 bases identical to TRBD1. Germline V gives CDR1 KGHSH, CDR2 LQKENI. This CDR3 spans 15 amino acids. Losses at the gene ends were 6 bases for V and 2 bases for J; bases not matched to a gene: 6. The CDR3 DNA reads as TGTGCCAGCTCGCCCGGGACAGGGGGACCCTACGAGCAGTACTTC. Its protein product is CASSPGTGGPYEQYF.

This clone was seen once. The chain uses TRBV18 and TRBJ1-2, with TRBD1 as a possible D gene (5 bases). Per the germline V gene, CDR1 is KGHSH and CDR2 is LQKENI. CDR3 length: 16 amino acids. The germline V and J ends were trimmed by 2 bases and 3 bases, with 16 bases remaining between them. CDR3 sequence reads: CASSPNRQTVDYGYTF. The CDR3 nucleotides read TGTGCCAGCTCACCAAATCGACAGACCGTCGACTATGGCTACACCTTC.

The rearrangement joins TRBV10-1 to TRBJ2-6; D ambiguous. V was shortened by 5 bases and J by 0 bases, with 11 bases between the two germline ends. Germline V CDR1 and CDR2: WNHNN, SYGVQD (reference sequence). The CDR3 is 16 amino acids. This CDR3 is CASSPGGPSGANVLTF. In DNA, the CDR3 is TGCGCCAGCAGTCCAGGTGGCCCCTCTGGGGCCAACGTCCTGACTTTC.

About this clone: A junction end diverges from the germline sequence, so it may reflect a read error. This sequence joins TRBV7-7 and TRBJ1-5; D ambiguous. The CDR3 is made up of 13 amino acids. Germline lookup yields CDR1 SSHAT and CDR2 FNYEAQ (reference sequence). The CDR3 reads CASSQGGNQPQHF. In nucleotides, the CDR3 is TGTGCTAGCAGCCAAGGCGGAAATCAGCCCCAGCATTTT.

This chain connects TRBV5-1 to TRBJ2-2; possible D gene TRBD2, 6 bases. V was shortened by 7 bases and J by 7 bases, with 14 bases between the two germline ends. Germline V gene sequence: CDR1 SGHRS, CDR2 YFSETQ. The CDR3 has 13 residues. The CDR3 region has the DNA TGCGCCAGCCAAACTAGCCGTGGCGGGGAGCTGTTTTTT. It yields the protein CASQTSRGGELFF.

The chain couples TRBV29-1 to TRBJ2-1; D may be TRBD1 (6 bases). Germline V gives CDR1 SQVTM, CDR2 ANQGSEA. V shed 1 base and J shed 0 bases, with 10 bases lying between them. This CDR3 has 15 residues. CDR3 DNA: TGCAGCGTTGAAGGTCACAGGGTCTCCTACAATGAGCAGTTCTTC. Encoded protein: CSVEGHRVSYNEQFF.

The chain is built from TRBV7-2 and TRBJ1-3; no clear D. With 0 bases removed from V and 0 bases from J, the gap between germline ends came to 6 bases. The CDR3 sequence is 15 residues long. Germline loops: CDR1 SGHTA, CDR2 FQGNSA. The CDR3 DNA is TGTGCCAGCAGCTTAGCCAGGCACTCTGGAAACACCATATATTTT. This gives the protein CASSLARHSGNTIYF.

J is TRBJ1-2 and V is TRBV29-1; TRBD1 agrees at 8 bases. This CDR3 is built from 12 residues. V was pared by 7 bases and J by 6 bases, with 7 bases of the junction left unmatched. The germline CDR1 and CDR2 sequences are SQVTM and ANQGSEA. In DNA form, the CDR3 reads TGCAGCGCTATCAGGGGGCAGGATGGCTACACCTTC. It encodes CSAIRGQDGYTF.

This chain connects TRBV5-1 to TRBJ1-1; D is uncertain. In germline, CDR1 is SGHRS, CDR2 YFSETQ. V lost 0 bases and J 3 bases, leaving 12 bases between the germline ends. CDR3 length: 15 residues. The CDR3 loop is CASSLVAGEDTEAFF. CDR3 coding DNA: TGCGCCAGCAGCTTGGTGGCAGGCGAGGACACTGAAGCTTTCTTT.

This chain connects TRBV6-1 to TRBJ1-1, with unresolved D. The CDR3 is made up of 13 amino acids. CDR1 and CDR2 from the germline V gene are MNHNS and SASEGT. V shed 9 bases and J shed 1 base, with 12 bases lying between them. The CDR3 loop reads CASSRRQNTEAFF. The CDR3 DNA reads TGTGCCAGTTCGAGACGGCAGAACACTGAAGCTTTCTTT.

The genes are TRBV5-4 and TRBJ2-7; D unresolved. The V gene's germline CDR1 is SGHNT and CDR2 YYREEE (reference sequence). CDR3 length: 14 amino acids. Trimming shortened V by 3 bases and J by 3 bases, and 13 bases separated the two germline ends. The CDR3 spells CASSSPDSYYEQYF. CDR3 DNA: TGTGCCAGCAGCTCCCCTGACTCGTACTACGAGCAGTACTTC.

This chain connects TRBV7-2 to TRBJ2-2; tentatively, D is TRBD1 (7 bases). V was pared by 6 bases and J by 2 bases, with 13 bases between. The germline gives CDR1 SGHTA, CDR2 FQGNSA. This CDR3 is built from 15 residues. CDR3 in DNA: TGTGCCAGCAGACTCCAGGGGGGAAACACCGGGGAGCTGTTTTTT. This codes for CASRLQGGNTGELFF.

The V gene is TRBV7-8, the J gene TRBJ2-1, with TRBD1 matching 8 bases. This CDR3 region has 14 residues. J lost 7 bases, V lost 2 bases, and 4 bases had no gene match. Per germline, CDR1 SGHVS and CDR2 FQNEAQ. The CDR3 loop is CASSLRTGNNEQFF. The CDR3 DNA reads TGTGCCAGCAGCTTAAGGACAGGGAATAATGAGCAGTTCTTC.